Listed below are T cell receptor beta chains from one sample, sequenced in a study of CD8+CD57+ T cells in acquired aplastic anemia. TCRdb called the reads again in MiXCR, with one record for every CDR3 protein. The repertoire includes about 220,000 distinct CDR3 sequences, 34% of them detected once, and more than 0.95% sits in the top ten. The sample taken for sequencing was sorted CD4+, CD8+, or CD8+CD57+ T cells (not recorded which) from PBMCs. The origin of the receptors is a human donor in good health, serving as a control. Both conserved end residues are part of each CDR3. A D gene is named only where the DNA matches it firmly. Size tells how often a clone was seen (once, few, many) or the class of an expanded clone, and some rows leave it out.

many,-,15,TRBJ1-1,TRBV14,TGTGCCAGCAGCCGGTTACAGGGCGGGAACACTGAAGCTTTCTTT,CASSRLQGGNTEAFF
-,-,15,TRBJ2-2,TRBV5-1,TGCGCCAGCAGCCAAACTGAAATTAACACCGGGGAGCTGTTTTTT,CASSQTEINTGELFF
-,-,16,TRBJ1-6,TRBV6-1,TGTGTCAGCAGTGAAAACGTGTCGGTCTATAATTCACCCCTCCACTTT,CVSSENVSVYNSPLHF
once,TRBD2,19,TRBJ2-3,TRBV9,TGTGCCAGCAGCGTAGGACAGGGACTAGCGGGGGTTCGCACAGATACGCAGTATTTT,CASSVGQGLAGVRTDTQYF
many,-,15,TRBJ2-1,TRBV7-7,TGTGCCAGCAGCTTAGACCAGAGCTCCTACAATGAGCAGTTCTTC,CASSLDQSSYNEQFF
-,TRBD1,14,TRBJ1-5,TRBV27,TGTGCCAGCAGTCCGAGACAGGGCGTGCAGCCCCAGCATTTT,CASSPRQGVQPQHF
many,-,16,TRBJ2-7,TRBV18,TGTGCCAGCTCACCGGTTGGGGCAGGGCACTCCTACGAGCAGTACTTC,CASSPVGAGHSYEQYF
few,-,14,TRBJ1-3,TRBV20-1,TGCAGTGCTAGGGACAGAATCTTGCCCAACACCATATATTTT,CSARDRILPNTIYF
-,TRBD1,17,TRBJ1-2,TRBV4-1,TGCGCCAGCAGCCCTTCAAGCTCAGGGAGGGGGCTCAATGGCTACACCTTC,CASSPSSSGRGLNGYTF
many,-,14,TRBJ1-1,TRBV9,TGTGCCAGCAGCGTAGAAACAGGGCGACCTGAAGCTTTCTTT,CASSVETGRPEAFF
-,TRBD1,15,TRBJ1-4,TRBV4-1,TGTGCCAGCAGCCGCCCGACAGGGCTTGGTGAAAAACTGTTTTTT,CASSRPTGLGEKLFF
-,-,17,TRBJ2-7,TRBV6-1,TGTGCCAGCAGTTCCCTTGGGCCAGACACCCGGATCTACGAGCAGTACTTC,CASSSLGPDTRIYEQYF
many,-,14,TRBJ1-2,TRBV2,TGTGCCAGCAGTGACAGGTTAGCTAACTATGGCTACACCTTC,CASSDRLANYGYTF
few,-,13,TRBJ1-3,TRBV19,TGTGCCAGTAGTTCGGGACGGGGAAACACCATATATTTT,CASSSGRGNTIYF
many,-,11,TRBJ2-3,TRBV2,TGTGCCAGCAGGGGGGATGAGACGCAGTATTTT,CASRGDETQYF
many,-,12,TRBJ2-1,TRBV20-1,TGCAGTGCTAAGGGATTGTACAATGAGCAGTTCTTC,CSAKGLYNEQFF
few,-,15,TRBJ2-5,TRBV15,TGTGCCACCAGCAGAGAAGCGGGGGACAGGCAGACCCAGTACTTC,CATSREAGDRQTQYF
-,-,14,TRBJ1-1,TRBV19,TGTGCCAGTATGGAGGGGCCGATGAACACTGAAGCTTTCTTT,CASMEGPMNTEAFF
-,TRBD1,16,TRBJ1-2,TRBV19,TGTGCCAGTAGTATTGGACAGGGGGTTGTGGTCTATGGCTACACCTTC,CASSIGQGVVVYGYTF
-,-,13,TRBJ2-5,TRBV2,TGTGCCAGCAGGGAGGGGATGGAAGAGACCCAGTACTTC,CASREGMEETQYF
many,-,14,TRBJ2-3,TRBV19,TGTGCCAGTAGTATTGAGGATAGCACAGATACGCAGTATTTT,CASSIEDSTDTQYF
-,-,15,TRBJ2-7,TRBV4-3,TGCGCCAGCAGCCAAGATCGGGGCGGAATTTACGAGCAGTACTTC,CASSQDRGGIYEQYF
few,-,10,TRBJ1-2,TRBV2,TGTGCCAGCAATCGGGATGGCTACACCTTC,CASNRDGYTF
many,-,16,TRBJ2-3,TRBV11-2,TGTGCCAGCAGCTTAGTTGGGGGACCAAGCACAGATACGCAGTATTTT,CASSLVGGPSTDTQYF
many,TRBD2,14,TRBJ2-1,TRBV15,TGTGCCACCAGCAGAGATGTGGGGGGGGATGAGCAGTTCTTC,CATSRDVGGDEQFF
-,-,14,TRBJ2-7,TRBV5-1,TGCGCCAGCAGCTTGGCCGGGGGGCCAGGCGAGCAGTACTTC,CASSLAGGPGEQYF
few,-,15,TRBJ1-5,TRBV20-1,TGCAGTGCTAGAGATCCCCGCTCGGGCAATCAGCCCCAGCATTTT,CSARDPRSGNQPQHF
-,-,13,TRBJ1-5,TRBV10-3,TGTGCCAGCAATACGGGACGGGCCCGGCCCCAGCATTTT,CASNTGRARPQHF
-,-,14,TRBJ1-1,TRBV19,TGTGCCAGTAGTATAGGGTGGGTGAACACTGAAGCTTTCTTT,CASSIGWVNTEAFF
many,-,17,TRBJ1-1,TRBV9,TGTGCCAGCAGCGGTAGGGGGGACCGGTCCGCGAACACTGAAGCTTTCTTT,CASSGRGDRSANTEAFF
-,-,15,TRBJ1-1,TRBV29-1,TGCAGCGTTGCCAGGGGTGTGGGTCGAAACACTGAAGCTTTCTTT,CSVARGVGRNTEAFF
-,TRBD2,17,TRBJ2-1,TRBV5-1,TGCGCCAGCAGCCCTGTTTATACTAGCGCCGCCTACAATGAGCAGTTCTTC,CASSPVYTSAAYNEQFF
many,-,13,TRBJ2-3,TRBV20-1,TGCAGTGCCCTTTCCCCTAGCACAGATACGCAGTATTTT,CSALSPSTDTQYF
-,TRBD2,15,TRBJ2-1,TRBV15,TGTGCCACCAGCAGAGGGGCGGGGGGGTCTCTTGAGCAGTTCTTC,CATSRGAGGSLEQFF
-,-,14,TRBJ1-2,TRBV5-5,TGTGCCAGCAGCTTGGAAGGAAGTGTCTATGGCTACACCTTC,CASSLEGSVYGYTF
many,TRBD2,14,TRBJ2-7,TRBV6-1,TGTGCCAGCAGTCGGACTAGCGGGAGGTACGAGCAGTACTTC,CASSRTSGRYEQYF
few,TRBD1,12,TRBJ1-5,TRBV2,TGTGCCAGCATCGACAGGGTAGGGCCCCAGCATTTT,CASIDRVGPQHF
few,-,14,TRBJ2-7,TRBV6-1,TGTGCCAGCAGTATAAGACCGGGATTTTACGAGCAGTACTTC,CASSIRPGFYEQYF